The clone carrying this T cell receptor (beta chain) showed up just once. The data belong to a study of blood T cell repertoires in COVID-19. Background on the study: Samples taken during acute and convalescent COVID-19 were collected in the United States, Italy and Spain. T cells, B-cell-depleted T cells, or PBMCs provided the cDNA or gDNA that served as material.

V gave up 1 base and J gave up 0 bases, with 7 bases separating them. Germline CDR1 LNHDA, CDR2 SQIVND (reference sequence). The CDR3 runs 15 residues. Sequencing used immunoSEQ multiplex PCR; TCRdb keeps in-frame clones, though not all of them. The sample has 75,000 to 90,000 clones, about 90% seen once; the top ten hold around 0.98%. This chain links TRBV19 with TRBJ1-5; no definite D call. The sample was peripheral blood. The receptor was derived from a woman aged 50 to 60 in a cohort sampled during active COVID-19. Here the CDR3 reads CASSIGVYSNQPQHF. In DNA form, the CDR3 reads TGTGCCAGTAGTATAGGAGTTTATAGCAATCAGCCCCAGCATTTT.